The text below deals with one T cell receptor beta chain. Nominally healthy donors were sampled, though unrecorded immune exposures were likely. This specimen comes from a study of cytomegalovirus exposure and HLA in healthy donors. Study overall: Prior work identified 100 million to 130 million unique TCR beta sequences in 150 million to 200 million T cells.

The length of the CDR3 is 20 residues. V was clipped by 5 bases and J by 0 bases; unmatched bases: 11. CDR1 and CDR2 from the germline V gene are LGHNA and YNFKEQ. It was with 60 Vbeta and 13 Jbeta primers that the PCR ran. Clones were read by immunoSEQ multiplex PCR, and TCRdb kept only the in-frame ones, dropping some. The data hold more than 150,000 clones, with about four fifths observed a single time. This receptor was obtained from a woman in her 30s in good health and CMV-seronegative. Sequencing was carried out using PBMCs. V usage is TRBV4-2 and J usage is TRBJ2-1; 15 positions agree with TRBD2. The CDR3 region is CASSYSGTSGGPRSYNEQFF. The DNA of the CDR3 is TGTGCCAGCAGCTATTCCGGGACTAGCGGGGGGCCGCGCTCCTACAATGAGCAGTTCTTC.